A single sample gave rise to the 20 T cell receptor beta chains below, sequenced in a study of T cell responses to AZD1222 COVID-19 vaccine. Sequenced by immunoSEQ multiplex PCR; TCRdb stores in-frame clones only, minus some. Among 75,000 to 85,000 clones listed, roughly nine tenths were seen once. Source: peripheral blood, taken on day 0 of AZD1222 vaccination. These receptors all stem from an adult in good health.

The V and J genes are TRBV5-1 and TRBJ2-3, with 7 nucleotides matching TRBD1. The CDR3 has 15 residues. Trimming cost V 4 bases and J 2 bases; bases outside gene matches: 7. Germline CDR1 and CDR2: SGHRS and YFSETQ. DNA of the CDR3: TGCGCCAGCAGCCCACCGACAGGGATCACAGATACGCAGTATTTT. This gives the protein CASSPPTGITDTQYF.

For the CDR3, the DNA is TGTGCCAGCAGCCAAGATTCGGGACCGAGCTCTGGAAACACCATATATTTT. Its protein product is CASSQDSGPSSGNTIYF. The rearrangement links TRBV4-2 to TRBJ1-3; D may be TRBD1 (5 bases). Germline-derived CDR1 and CDR2 are LGHNA and YNFKEQ. This CDR3 has 17 amino acids. V lost 0 bases and J lost 0, with 12 bases in between.

The chain couples TRBV6-1 to TRBJ1-1; D uncertain. Per germline, CDR1 MNHNS and CDR2 SASEGT. V lost 2 bases and J lost 4, with 11 bases in between. The CDR3 consists of 14 residues. The CDR3 spells CASSELYGSTEAFF. DNA of the CDR3: TGTGCCAGCAGTGAACTTTATGGAAGCACTGAAGCTTTCTTT.

The J gene is TRBJ2-7, the V gene TRBV4-1; 9 nucleotides align to TRBD1. V trimming: 4 bases; J trimming: 5 bases; junction bases outside the gene matches: 9. Germline loops: CDR1 MGHRA, CDR2 YSYEKL. The CDR3 runs 15 residues. In DNA form, the CDR3 reads TGCGCCAGCAGCCGCGGGACAGGGACACTAAACGAGCAGTACTTC. Protein: CASSRGTGTLNEQYF.

CDR3 sequence reads: CASSYSSSDSSYEQYF. As DNA, the CDR3 is TGTGCCAGCAGTTACTCTTCATCCGACAGTTCGTACGAGCAGTACTTC. The genes are TRBV6-2 or TRBV6-3 and TRBJ2-7; the D gene is possibly TRBD1 (5 bases). Looked up from germline, CDR1 is MNHEY and CDR2 is SVGEGT. Trimming removed 0 bases at V and 4 bases at J, with 16 bases between. This CDR3 contains 16 residues.

This sequence joins TRBV6-5 and TRBJ2-3; 9 bases are shared with TRBD2. Per the germline V gene, CDR1 is MNHEY and CDR2 is SVGAGI. V gave up 5 bases and J gave up 4 bases; unmatched junction bases: 4. The CDR3 contains 14 residues. CDR3 sequence reads: CASSTAGGADTQYF. The CDR3 region has the DNA TGTGCCAGCAGTACAGCGGGGGGCGCAGATACGCAGTATTTT.

This clone was recorded a few times. The chain employs TRBV4-1 and TRBJ1-6; unclear D gene. CDR1 MGHRA and CDR2 YSYEKL come from the germline V gene. Trimming pared 1 base from V and 9 bases from J, leaving 16 bases between. The CDR3 has 16 amino acids. CDR3 protein: CASSQVTVNLGSPLHF. The CDR3 DNA follows: TGCGCCAGCAGCCAAGTAACGGTGAACTTAGGTTCACCCCTCCACTTT.

This chain links TRBV4-2 with TRBJ2-1, with 10 positions matching TRBD1. The CDR3 totals 15 residues. With V trimmed by 4 bases and J by 3 bases, 3 bases remained unmatched. Germline V gives CDR1 LGHNA, CDR2 YNFKEQ. This chain's CDR3 is CASSLGTGDYNEQFF. CDR3 sequence (DNA): TGTGCCAGCAGCCTTGGGACAGGGGACTACAATGAGCAGTTCTTC.

The rearrangement joins TRBV6-5 to TRBJ1-5; no definite D call. The CDR3 sequence is 12 residues long. Germline-derived CDR1 and CDR2 are MNHEY and SVGAGI. The V and J ends lost 6 bases and 9 bases respectively, with 12 bases between them. CDR3 sequence: CASRLDLLPQHF. In nucleotides, the CDR3 is TGTGCCAGCAGACTGGACCTTCTGCCCCAGCATTTT.

This chain uses TRBV27 with TRBJ2-1; unclear D gene. This CDR3 comprises 12 residues. Trimming removed 2 bases from V and 6 bases from J, with 5 bases in between. The V gene's germline CDR1 is MNHEY and CDR2 SMNVEV (reference sequence). The CDR3 DNA sequence: TGTGCCAGCAGTTTAAACCGCAATGAGCAGTTCTTC. This translates into CASSLNRNEQFF.

The V and J genes are TRBV5-5 and TRBJ1-1; no definite D call. The CDR3 loop spans 13 amino acids. Deletions cut 1 base from V and 6 bases from J, with 10 bases between. Germline CDR1 is SGHKS and CDR2 is YYEKEE (reference sequence). Written as DNA, the CDR3 is TGTGCCAGCAGCTTGTGGGGTGAGTCTGAAGCTTTCTTT. Amino acids: CASSLWGESEAFF.

The chain combines TRBV7-2 with TRBJ2-3; TRBD2 aligns across 11 bases. The CDR3 contains 15 residues. Germline-derived CDR1 and CDR2 are SGHTA and FQGNSA. With V trimmed by 5 bases and J by 0 bases, 1 base remained unmatched. Here the CDR3 reads CASSRTSGSTDTQYF. CDR3 DNA sequence: TGTGCCAGCAGCAGGACTAGCGGGAGCACAGATACGCAGTATTTT.

J is TRBJ1-1 and V is TRBV10-3; 7 bases are shared with TRBD1. Trimming cost V 2 bases and J 4 bases; bases outside gene matches: 7. This CDR3 is built from 15 residues. CDR1 and CDR2 (germline): ENHRY, SYGVKD. The chain's CDR3 is CAISEKTGEGTEAFF. CDR3 in DNA: TGTGCCATCAGTGAGAAAACAGGGGAGGGCACTGAAGCTTTCTTT.

This chain connects TRBV4-2 to TRBJ1-2, with 8 nucleotides matching TRBD1. In germline, CDR1 is LGHNA, CDR2 YNFKEQ. J lost 3 bases, V lost 2 bases, and 8 bases had no gene match. The CDR3 has 16 amino acids. The CDR3 bases are TGTGCCAGCAGCCAACTATACGGACAGGGAGACTATGGCTACACCTTC. Its translation: CASSQLYGQGDYGYTF.

V gene TRBV28 combines with J gene TRBJ1-2; no definite D call. CDR3 length: 14 amino acids. Germline assignment: CDR1 MDHEN and CDR2 SYDVKM. Deletions cut 7 bases from V and 4 bases from J, with 16 bases between. CDR3 in DNA: TGTGCCAGCACCACGGACCGGGCTCTCTATGGCTACACCTTC. Amino acid sequence: CASTTDRALYGYTF.

The rearrangement uses TRBV7-9 and TRBJ2-1; 8 positions agree with TRBD2. The CDR3 is 13 residues long. Germline V gene lookup returns CDR1 SEHNR and CDR2 FQNEAQ (reference sequence). The trim removed 3 bases at V and 7 bases at J, leaving 2 bases unmatched. The CDR3 coding sequence is TGTGCCAGCAGCTTCACGGGGGGGAATGAGCAGTTCTTC. This translates into CASSFTGGNEQFF.

V gene TRBV5-1 combines with J gene TRBJ1-1, with D hard to call. Trimming pared 0 bases from V and 4 bases from J, leaving 1 base between. Germline loops: CDR1 SGHRS, CDR2 YFSETQ. CDR3 length: 11 amino acids. CDR3 nucleotide sequence: TGCGCCAGCAGCTTGGGCACTGAAGCTTTCTTT. Translation: CASSLGTEAFF.

This clone was detected once. This chain joins TRBV20-1 and TRBJ1-3; tentatively, D is TRBD1 (5 bases). V was trimmed by 3 bases and J by 6 bases, leaving 15 bases between them. The CDR3 is made up of 14 amino acids. The germline CDR1 and CDR2 sequences are DFQATT and SNEGSKA (reference sequence). CDR3 nucleotides: TGCAGTGCTAGTTCGGCAGGGTTGGAAAACACCATATATTTT. Its translation is CSASSAGLENTIYF.

V and J are TRBV5-1 and TRBJ1-2; D possibly corresponds to TRBD1 (5 bases). Looked up from germline, CDR1 is SGHRS and CDR2 is YFSETQ. Deletions cut 4 bases from V and 0 bases from J, with 13 bases between. The CDR3 totals 15 residues. CDR3 DNA sequence: TGCGCCAGCAGCCCCCCAGACAGAGCTAACTATGGCTACACCTTC. It encodes CASSPPDRANYGYTF.

There are a few counts of this clone. This chain joins TRBV18 and TRBJ1-3; D uncertain. The germline V gene has CDR1 KGHSH and CDR2 LQKENI. Trimming removed 2 bases from V and 4 bases from J, with 18 bases in between. The CDR3 has 17 residues. CDR3 residues: CASSPSLAGPEGNTIYF. CDR3 in DNA: TGTGCCAGCTCACCATCATTGGCGGGTCCGGAGGGAAACACCATATATTTT. The full variable domain, in which reference TRBV18 and TRBJ1-3 provide the parts outside the CDR3, is NAGVMQNPRHLVRRRGQEARLRCSPMKGHSHVYWYRQLPEEGLKFMVYLQKENIIDESGMPKERFSAEFPKEGPSILRIQQVVRGDSAAYFCASSPSLAGPEGNTIYFGEGSWLTVV.